This is a list of T cell receptor beta chains from one sample in a study of T cells in tuberculosis. Sequencing used immunoSEQ multiplex PCR; TCRdb keeps in-frame clones, though not all of them. The table has tens of thousands of clones, roughly 93% seen once. This sample comprised PBMCs, obtained at tuberculosis diagnosis. These TCRs come from an adult with tuberculosis. CDR3s include the opening cysteine and the closing phenylalanine or tryptophan. The order of the fields is V gene, D gene, J gene, CDR3 DNA, CDR3 protein. D genes are given only for firm matches.

>TRBV27|NA|TRBJ1-2
TGTGCCAGCAGTTTAGGGCCCAACTATGGCTACACCTTC
CASSLGPNYGYTF
>TRBV9|TRBD1|TRBJ2-1
TGTGCCAGCAGCCCTCCGGGACAGGGTTTTTATGAGCAGTTCTTC
CASSPPGQGFYEQFF
>TRBV6-5|NA|TRBJ1-3
TGTGCCAGCAGTTACCGTAGGGGGTCGGGAAACACCATATATTTT
CASSYRRGSGNTIYF
>TRBV2|NA|TRBJ1-4
TGTGCCAGCAGTGAGGGCAGGCTTGAAAAACTGTTTTTT
CASSEGRLEKLFF
>TRBV6-5|NA|TRBJ2-1
TGTGCCAGCAGTTACTCGACAATGTCCTACAATGAGCAGTTCTTC
CASSYSTMSYNEQFF
>TRBV2|NA|TRBJ2-2
TGTGCCAGCAGGGTCGCGACTACCGGGACCGGGGAGCTGTTTTTT
CASRVATTGTGELFF
>TRBV4-1|NA|TRBJ2-7
TGCGCCAGCAGCCAAGGATCAGGGGACCTCTACGAGCAGTACTTC
CASSQGSGDLYEQYF
>TRBV5-1|TRBD2|TRBJ2-1
TGCGCCAGCAGCTTGCAAGCGGGAGTGGTTAATGAGCAGTTCTTC
CASSLQAGVVNEQFF
>TRBV7-8|NA|TRBJ2-7
TGTGCCAGCAGCTTAGCAGTACAGTTCTACGAGCAGTACTTC
CASSLAVQFYEQYF
>TRBV5-8|NA|TRBJ1-1
TGTGCCAGCAGCCGGCGGGGGTCAACTGAAGCTTTCTTT
CASSRRGSTEAFF
>TRBV10-2|TRBD2|TRBJ2-3
TGCGCCAGCAGTGAATATTGGGCGGCTAGCGGGAGCCCCGAAGGAAAAGATACGCAGTATTTT
CASSEYWAASGSPEGKDTQYF
>TRBV30|NA|TRBJ1-1
TGTGCCTGGAGTCAGGCGACCCTGAACACTGAAGCTTTCTTT
CAWSQATLNTEAFF
>TRBV28|NA|TRBJ2-7
TGTGCCTCCGGAAGGAGCTCCTACGAGCAGTACTTC
CASGRSSYEQYF
>TRBV15|NA|TRBJ1-5
TGTGCCACCAGCAGGGGCCCGGGACAGCCCCAGCATTTT
CATSRGPGQPQHF
>TRBV18|TRBD1|TRBJ2-1
TGTGCCAGCTCACCACCGGGACAGGGGCCTTACAATGAGCAGTTCTTC
CASSPPGQGPYNEQFF